Listed here is a single TCR beta chain. Its cognate antigen is unknown. CD8 memory combined CD45RO+ cells with CCR7-negative CD45RA+ TemRA cells. This entry is derived from a study of shared clonotypes between healthy human individuals. Germline V lookup: CDR1 SEHNR, CDR2 FQNEAQ (reference sequence). The CDR3 contains 16 residues. With 4 bases clipped from V and 5 bases from J, the junction kept 9 bases outside the gene matches. General observations from the study: Represented diversity, genetic and exposure-history alike, was limited by few donors.

Running of the assay took place at deep level. TCRdb's table, derived via immunoSEQ multiplex PCR, lists solely in-frame clones and lacks some. The data contain roughly 300,000 clones, 87% of them singletons. This receptor was obtained from a man younger than 35 in good health. The chain carries TRBV7-9 and TRBJ2-3; 10 nucleotides align to TRBD2. Sequencing input: memory CD8+ T cells sorted from blood. Subset noted: CD45RO+ cells pooled with CCR7-negative TemRA cells. CDR3 nucleotide sequence: TGTGCCAGCAGCTCCTCTAGCGGGAGAGGGGGAGATACGCAGTATTTT. Translation: CASSSSSGRGGDTQYF.